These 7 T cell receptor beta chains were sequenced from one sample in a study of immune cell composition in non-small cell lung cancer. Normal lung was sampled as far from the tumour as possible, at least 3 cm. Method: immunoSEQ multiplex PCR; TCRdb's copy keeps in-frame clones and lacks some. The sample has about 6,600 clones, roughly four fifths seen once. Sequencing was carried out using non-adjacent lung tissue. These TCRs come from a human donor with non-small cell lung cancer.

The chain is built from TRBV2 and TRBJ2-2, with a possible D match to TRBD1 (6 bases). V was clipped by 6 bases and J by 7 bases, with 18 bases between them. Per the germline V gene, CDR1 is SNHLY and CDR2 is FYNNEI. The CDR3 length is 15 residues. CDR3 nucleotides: TGTGCCAGCAGCTCCGGGACACTTGGTTACGGGGAGCTGTTTTTT. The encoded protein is CASSSGTLGYGELFF. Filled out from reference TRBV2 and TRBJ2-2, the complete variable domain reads EPEVTQTPSHQVTQMGQEVILRCVPISNHLYFYWYRQILGQKVEFLVSFYNNEISEKSEIFDDQFSVERPDGSNFTLKIRSTKLEDSAMYFCASSSGTLGYGELFFGEGSRLTVL.

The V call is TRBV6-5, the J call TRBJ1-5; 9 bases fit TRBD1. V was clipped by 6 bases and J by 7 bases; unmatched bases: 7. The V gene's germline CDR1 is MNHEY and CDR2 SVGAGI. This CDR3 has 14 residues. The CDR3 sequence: CASSRDRAWQPQHF. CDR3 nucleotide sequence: TGTGCCAGCAGCCGGGACAGGGCGTGGCAGCCCCAGCATTTT.

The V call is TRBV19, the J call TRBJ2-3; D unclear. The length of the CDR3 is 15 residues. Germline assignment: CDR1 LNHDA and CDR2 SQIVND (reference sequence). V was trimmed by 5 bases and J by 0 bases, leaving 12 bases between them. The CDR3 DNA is TGTGCCAGTAGTGAGTTCCCATCTAGCACAGATACGCAGTATTTT. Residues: CASSEFPSSTDTQYF.

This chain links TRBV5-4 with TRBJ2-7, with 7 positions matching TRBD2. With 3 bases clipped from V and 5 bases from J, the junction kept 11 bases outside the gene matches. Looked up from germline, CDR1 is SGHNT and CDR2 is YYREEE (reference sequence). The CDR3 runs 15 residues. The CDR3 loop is CASSSFQRESNEQYF. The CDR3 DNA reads TGTGCCAGCAGCTCATTCCAGCGGGAATCGAACGAGCAGTACTTC.

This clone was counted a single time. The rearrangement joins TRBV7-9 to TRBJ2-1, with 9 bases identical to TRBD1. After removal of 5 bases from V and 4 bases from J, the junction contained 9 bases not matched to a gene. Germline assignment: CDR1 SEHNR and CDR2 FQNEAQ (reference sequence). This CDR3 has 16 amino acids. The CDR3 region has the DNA TGTGCCAGCAGCCCAGGGACAGGGAAGCAATACAATGAGCAGTTCTTC. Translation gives CASSPGTGKQYNEQFF.

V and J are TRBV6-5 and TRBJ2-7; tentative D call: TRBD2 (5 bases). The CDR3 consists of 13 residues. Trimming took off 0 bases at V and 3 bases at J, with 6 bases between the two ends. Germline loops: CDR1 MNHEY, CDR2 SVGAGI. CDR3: CASSYSRDYEQYF. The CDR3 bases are TGTGCCAGCAGTTACTCGAGGGACTACGAGCAGTACTTC.

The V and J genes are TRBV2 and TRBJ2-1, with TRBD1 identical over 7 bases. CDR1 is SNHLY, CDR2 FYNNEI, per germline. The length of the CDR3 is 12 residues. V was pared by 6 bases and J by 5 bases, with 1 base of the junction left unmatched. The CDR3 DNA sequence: TGTGCCAGCAGGGGGACAGACAATGAGCAGTTCTTC. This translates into CASRGTDNEQFF.